This T cell receptor (beta chain) was found in a study of shared clonotypes between healthy human individuals (TCRdb year 2020). Study-level background: Three men and a couple of women, aged 18 to 49 years, made up the cohort. Blood TCR repertoires of roughly five healthy adults were deeply sequenced to estimate repertoire size and the extent of clonotype sharing between individuals. Between about 0.9 and 8.9 billion PBMCs per donor were obtained by leukapheresis. To increase sequencing depth and limit assay-specific biases, TCR repertoire library preparation and sequencing were carried out by different laboratories using diverse techniques.

This clone was counted a few times. This clone's antigen is unknown. Base qualities are not provided; no much larger clone lies one nucleotide away. Broad study findings and their caveats: Sampling was restricted to blood, and TCR repertoires in tissues likely differ from the TCR repertoires found in blood. The genetic and exposure-history diversity represented was limited by the small number of donors. Pairwise subsampling indicated that sequencing depth was expected to affect the degree of clonotype sharing among donors.

TCR CDR3 regions were amplified from genomic DNA by multiplex PCR using the deep immunoSEQ assay. Extracted genomic DNA from each cell subset was spread evenly across all wells of several immunoSEQ 96-well plates, with each plate serving as a replicate. For unsorted PBMC, roughly 0.3 ug of genomic DNA, equivalent to roughly 30,000 T cell genomes, went into each replicate PCR. Ten immunoSEQ deep assay plates were used to sequence the unsorted PBMC genomic DNA. Purified libraries were quantified with a Qubit 3.0 fluorometer, sized on a Bioanalyzer 2100, and re-quantified with the KAPA Library Quantification kit. A separate single-read 150-cycle Illumina NextSeq 550 flow cell was used to sequence each immunoSEQ 96-well plate. The authors' pipeline ran thus. Because the immunoSEQ output included only junctional sequences and no quality scores, the filtering could not be the same as the filtering used for full-length reads. To assign V/J genes and CDR3, sequences were annotated using PyIR, a Python wrapper for IgBLAST v1.9, with IMGT germline references. Reads were filtered out if the reads had weak V/J assignments (E-value above 1e-6), no CDR3, stop codons, out-of-frame junctions, or ambiguous translated residues. A V3J clonotype was defined by an identical inferred V gene, J gene, and CDR3 amino acid sequence. Percentage overlap between repertoires was computed as shared unique clonotypes divided by the size of the smaller repertoire. Three approaches were used to assess repertoire richness: RTK rarefaction, the Chao1 estimator, and Recon v2.1 estimates of unobserved clonotypes. Not all clones reach the TCRdb copy of this immuneACCESS table, which keeps in-frame sequences only. Checked studies attribute under half of the gap to unresolved V genes and leave the rest unexplained. From that table come the V and J calls and clone size; the DNA was used to work out D and trimming. The sample includes fewer than 650,000 clones, with about 80% observed a single time. The biggest ten clones account for about 12% of the sample.

The CDR1 and CDR2 encoded by the germline V gene are SQVTM and ANQGSEA. Trimming leaves V shorter by 6 bases and J shorter by 5 bases, with the junction holding 8 bases beyond the gene matches. The CDR3 runs 13 residues from the cysteine to the phenylalanine. Left in the record is the CDR3 DNA by itself, 39 bases read in frame from the first base. Healthy HIV-negative adults with no recently reported acute infections or vaccinations were included as donors. Only Caucasian adults living in Nashville, Tennessee, USA were represented among the donors. In the unsorted samples, 85 million to 100 million PBMCs were counted, and genomic DNA was extracted using the QIAamp DNA Blood Mini kit. Blood was collected by leukapheresis, and PBMCs were isolated by Ficoll-Histopaque density gradient centrifugation and then cryopreserved in liquid nitrogen vapor phase.

The receptor comes from a woman in her thirties or forties in good health. Some clones in this sample may be carry-over from other donors' samples. The V and J segments used are TRBV29-1 and TRBJ2-5; 8 of the junction bases match TRBD1. Material for sequencing was PBMCs. The CDR3 here reads CSVVDRAGETQYF. The bases are TGCAGCGTCGTGGACAGGGCAGGGGAGACCCAGTACTTC.